This T cell receptor (beta chain) is drawn from a study of shared clonotypes between healthy human individuals. In the study overall: In total, the donors were a couple of women and a few men aged 18 to 49.

With respect to this clone: Its target is unknown.

The repertoire was sequenced with immunoSEQ multiplex PCR; TCRdb's copy has only in-frame clones and lacks some. Of approximately 740,000 clones listed, 90% to 95% are singletons. The ends lost 2 bases at V and 2 bases at J; junction bases unmatched: 4. Per germline, CDR1 MDHEN and CDR2 SYDVKM. CDR3 length equals 15 residues. Study-wide points: Generation probability values for non-shared clonotypes were lower than those for clonotypes shared by all four donors.

In the naive CD8 group, cells lacked CD45RO and were positively selected for CCR7, so terminally differentiated effector memory CD45RA+ cells were left out. The receptor was isolated from a man younger than 40 in good health. The rearrangement uses TRBV28 and TRBJ2-7; the match to TRBD1 covers 9 bases. Material: naive CD8+ T cells sorted from blood. CDR3 sequence: CASSLDRGRPYEQYF. The CDR3 DNA is TGTGCCAGCAGTTTAGACAGGGGGAGACCCTACGAGCAGTACTTC.